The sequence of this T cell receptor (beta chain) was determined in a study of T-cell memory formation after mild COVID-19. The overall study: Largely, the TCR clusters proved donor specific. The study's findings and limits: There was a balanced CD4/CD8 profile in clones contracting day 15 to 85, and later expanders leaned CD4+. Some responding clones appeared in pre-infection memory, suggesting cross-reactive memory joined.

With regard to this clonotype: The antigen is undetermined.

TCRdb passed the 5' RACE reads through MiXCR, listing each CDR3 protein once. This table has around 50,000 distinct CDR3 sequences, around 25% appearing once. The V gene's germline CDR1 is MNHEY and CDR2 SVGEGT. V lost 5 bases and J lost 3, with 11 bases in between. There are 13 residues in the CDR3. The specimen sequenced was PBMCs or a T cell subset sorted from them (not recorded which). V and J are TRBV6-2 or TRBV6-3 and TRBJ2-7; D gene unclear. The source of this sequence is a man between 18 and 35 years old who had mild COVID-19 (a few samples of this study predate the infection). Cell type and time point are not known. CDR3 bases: TGTGCCAGCAGTCTCCAGTGGGTCTACGAGCAGTACGTC. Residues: CASSLQWVYEQYV.